The clone carrying this T cell receptor beta chain was detected ten times or more. Its specificity is not known. Using constant-segment primers, 5'RACE produced TCR alpha and TCR beta cDNA libraries carrying sample barcodes and UMIs. TCRdb reprocessed the 5' RACE reads via MiXCR and lists one record per CDR3 protein. This table holds 40,000 to 55,000 distinct CDR3 sequences, roughly 8% found once. CDR3 length: 13 amino acids. J lost 10 bases, V lost 6 bases, and 8 bases had no gene match. Germline values: CDR1 SGHTA, CDR2 FQGNSA. This entry comes from a study of T-cell memory formation after mild COVID-19. Notes on the study in general: The study found contracting CD4+ clones mainly in CM and EM and contracting CD8+ clones in EMRA. Contracting clones from day 15 to 85 showed balanced CD4/CD8; later expanders favored CD4+. Memory cells collected pre-infection included some clones that later responded, suggesting cross-reactive memory joined.

The specimen was PBMCs or a T cell subset sorted from them (not recorded which). The origin of this receptor is a man aged 18-30 years who had mild COVID-19 (a few samples of this study predate the infection). Cell type and time point are not known. The chain is built from TRBV7-2 and TRBJ2-1, with TRBD2 matching over 8 bases. The CDR3 DNA follows: TGTGCCAGCAGTTGGACTAGCTCGGGGGAGCAGTTCTTC. Translated, it gives CASSWTSSGEQFF. The whole variable domain, remainder taken from reference TRBV7-2 and TRBJ2-1, is GAGVSQSPSNKVTEKGKDVELRCDPISGHTALYWYRQSLGQGLEFLIYFQGNSAPDKSGLPSDRFSAERTGGSVSTLTIQRTQQEDSAVYLCASSWTSSGEQFFGPGTRLTVL.